The rows below give T cell receptor beta chains drawn from one sample of a study of CD8 T cells in Susac syndrome. TCRdb recomputed calls from the immunoSEQ multiplex PCR reads with MiXCR, one row per CDR3 protein. The table records approximately 200,000 distinct CDR3 sequences, under 97% of them present only once. The specimen was CD4+ T cells from PBMCs. The receptors shown here come from a human donor with multiple sclerosis. The CDR3 runs from the conserved cysteine through the conserved F or W. A D gene is named only where the DNA matches it firmly. The size entry is marked missing in some rows and otherwise reads once, few, many or a size class.

clone size | J gene | V gene | D gene | CDR3 DNA | CDR3 protein
. | TRBJ2-1 | TRBV7-2 | . | TGTGCCAGCAGCTTATTTGGGGGCGCGCTTGTTGAGCAGTTCTTC | CASSLFGGALVEQFF
. | TRBJ2-7 | TRBV28 | . | TGTGCCAGCTCGTCTTCCGCCGATTCGTATGAGCAGTACTTC | CASSSSADSYEQYF
. | TRBJ1-5 | TRBV27 | . | TGTGCCAGCAGTTTATCGATGACCCTCGGCAATCAGCCCCAGCATTTT | CASSLSMTLGNQPQHF
. | TRBJ1-2 | TRBV12-3/TRBV12-4 | . | TGTGCCAGCAGTTTAGAGGTCGGGGACTCATATGGCTACACCTTC | CASSLEVGDSYGYTF
. | TRBJ1-2 | TRBV6-5 | . | TGTGCCAGCAGTTCCCCGACAGCCTATGGCTACACCTTC | CASSSPTAYGYTF
. | TRBJ1-4 | TRBV29-1 | . | TGCAGCGTGAGGGGGTTGGCTAATGAAAAACTGTTTTTT | CSVRGLANEKLFF
once | TRBJ2-7 | TRBV20-1 | . | TGCAGTGCGGCCCGACGCGGCTACGAGCAGTACTTC | CSAARRGYEQYF
once | TRBJ1-2 | TRBV6-5 | . | TGTGCCAGCAGTCAGGCCCTCAACTATGGCTACACCTTC | CASSQALNYGYTF
once | TRBJ2-7 | TRBV20-1 | TRBD1 | TGCAGTGCTAGCGGGACAGGGCTTTCCTACGAGCAGTACTTC | CSASGTGLSYEQYF
. | TRBJ1-1 | TRBV20-1 | . | TGCAGTGCGAGAAGCGGGGGCTACACTGAAGCTTTCTTT | CSARSGGYTEAFF